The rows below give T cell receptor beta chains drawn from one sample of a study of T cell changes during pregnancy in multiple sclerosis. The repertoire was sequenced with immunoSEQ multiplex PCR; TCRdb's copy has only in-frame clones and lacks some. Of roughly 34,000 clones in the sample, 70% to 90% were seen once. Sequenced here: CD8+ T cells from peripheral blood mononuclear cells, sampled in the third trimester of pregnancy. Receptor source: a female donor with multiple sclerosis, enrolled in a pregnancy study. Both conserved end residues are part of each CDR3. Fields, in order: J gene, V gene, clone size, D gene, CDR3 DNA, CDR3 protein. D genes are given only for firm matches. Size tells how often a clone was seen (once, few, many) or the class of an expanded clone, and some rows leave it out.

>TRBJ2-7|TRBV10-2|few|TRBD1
TGCGCCAGCAACAGGGGAAGGGGCTACGAGCAGTACTTC
CASNRGRGYEQYF
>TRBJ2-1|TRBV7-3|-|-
TGTGCCAGCAGCCCCCACGCCAGGGCGGACAATGAGCAGTTCTTC
CASSPHARADNEQFF
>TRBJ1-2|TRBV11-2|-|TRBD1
TGTGCCAGCAGCTTGGGGACAGGACATGGCTACACCTTC
CASSLGTGHGYTF
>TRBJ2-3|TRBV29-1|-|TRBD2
TGCAGCGTAGGGACTAGCGGGGGGACCACAGATACGCAGTATTTT
CSVGTSGGTTDTQYF
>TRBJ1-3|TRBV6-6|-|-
TGTGCCAGCAGTACCGACAGAGCCTCTGGAAACACCATATATTTT
CASSTDRASGNTIYF
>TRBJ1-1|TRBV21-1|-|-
TGTGCCAGCAGGTCCGGGACAGGGGACACTGAAGCTTTCTTT
CASRSGTGDTEAFF
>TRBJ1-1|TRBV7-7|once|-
TGTGCCAGCAGTCCAGGGGCGATGAACACTGAAGCTTTCTTT
CASSPGAMNTEAFF
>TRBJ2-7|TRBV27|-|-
TGTGCCAGCAGTTACCAATCCGGGGGCTACGAGCAGTACTTC
CASSYQSGGYEQYF
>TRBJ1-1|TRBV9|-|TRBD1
TGTGCCAGCAGCACGACAGGGGTTACTGAAGCTTTCTTT
CASSTTGVTEAFF
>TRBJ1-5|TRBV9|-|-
TGTGCCAGCAGCGTAGATTGGAGCCATCAGCCCCAGCATTTT
CASSVDWSHQPQHF
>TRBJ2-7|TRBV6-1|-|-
TGTGCCAGCAGTGAAGAGGGGCCAGGAACCCCCTACGAGCAGTACTTC
CASSEEGPGTPYEQYF
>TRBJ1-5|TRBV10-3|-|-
TGTGCCATCACCGACGACAGGTTAGGGCCCCAGCATTTT
CAITDDRLGPQHF